These 11 T cell receptor beta chains originate from one sample sequenced in a study of blood T cell repertoires in COVID-19. The data were produced by immunoSEQ multiplex PCR, yet TCRdb's version contains in-frame clones alone and is incomplete. In the table there are hundreds of thousands of clones, approximately 85% of which are singletons. The sample comprised PBMCs or T cells enriched from blood (not recorded which). The receptor set was obtained from a woman in her fifties or sixties with acute COVID-19.

The rearrangement links TRBV4-3 to TRBJ2-7, with 8 bases that match TRBD2. Per germline, CDR1 LGHNA and CDR2 YSLEER. V lost 2 bases to trimming and J lost 0 bases; unmatched junction nucleotides: 6. The CDR3 spans 16 residues. The chain's CDR3 is CASSQSSRGGSYEQYF. The CDR3 DNA reads TGCGCCAGCAGCCAATCCTCACGGGGGGGCTCCTACGAGCAGTACTTC.

The rearrangement joins TRBV19 to TRBJ2-7; 9 nucleotides agree with TRBD1. V was pared by 7 bases and J by 1 base, with 8 bases of the junction left unmatched. CDR3 length: 15 residues. Germline-derived CDR1 and CDR2 are LNHDA and SQIVND (reference sequence). The DNA of the CDR3 is TGTGCCAGTAATACAGGGGGCGCAGCGTCCTACGAGCAGTACTTC. Translated, it gives CASNTGGAASYEQYF.

The chain links TRBV20-1 to TRBJ2-1; D possibly corresponds to TRBD2 (7 bases). This CDR3 is 17 amino acids long. Germline assignment: CDR1 DFQATT and CDR2 SNEGSKA (reference sequence). The ends were cut back, 3 bases at V and 4 bases at J, with 22 bases in the middle. The CDR3 reads CSASMPGGAVLYNEQFF. The CDR3 DNA reads TGCAGTGCTAGTATGCCGGGGGGCGCTGTCCTTTACAATGAGCAGTTCTTC.

This chain links TRBV4-3 with TRBJ1-1; tentative D call: TRBD1 (6 bases). The germline V gene encodes CDR1 LGHNA and CDR2 YSLEER. Trimming shortened V by 4 bases and J by 5 bases, and 20 bases separated the two germline ends. The CDR3 is made up of 16 amino acids. The chain's CDR3 is CASSPTGFPGGTEAFF. CDR3 DNA sequence: TGCGCCAGCAGCCCCACAGGGTTCCCGGGTGGGACTGAAGCTTTCTTT.

The CDR3 reads CASSLVRTGYNSPLHF. Here the CDR3 DNA reads TGCGCCAGCAGCTTGGTTCGAACAGGGTATAATTCACCCCTCCACTTT. The rearrangement uses TRBV5-1 and TRBJ1-6, with D perhaps matching TRBD1 (6 bases). The ends were cut back, 0 bases at V and 4 bases at J, with 11 bases in the middle. Germline V gene sequence: CDR1 SGHRS, CDR2 YFSETQ. The CDR3 runs 16 residues.

V usage is TRBV9 and J usage is TRBJ2-6, with D maybe TRBD1 (5 bases). The V end was cut by 4 bases, the J end by 0 bases, with 11 bases between. Germline V CDR1 and CDR2: SGDLS, YYNGEE. The CDR3 has 16 amino acids. Here the CDR3 DNA reads TGTGCCAGCAGCCTCAGGGCGTCCTCTGGGGCCAACGTCCTGACTTTC. This translates into CASSLRASSGANVLTF.

This chain joins TRBV7-9 and TRBJ2-3, with D perhaps matching TRBD1 (5 bases). CDR3 size: 13 residues. The V gene's germline CDR1 is SEHNR and CDR2 FQNEAQ (reference sequence). Trimming removed 2 bases at V and 4 bases at J, with 7 bases between. The CDR3 coding sequence is TGTGCCAGCAGCTTACAGGGCTCAGATACGCAGTATTTT. This gives the protein CASSLQGSDTQYF.

The genes are TRBV5-1 and TRBJ2-3; TRBD1 agrees at 7 bases. The CDR3 is 15 residues long. Germline CDR1 and CDR2: SGHRS and YFSETQ. Trimming took 0 bases from V and 6 from J; bases not matched to a gene: 7. CDR3 in amino acids: CASSLARGPGDTQYF. CDR3 bases: TGCGCCAGCAGCTTGGCAAGGGGGCCAGGGGATACGCAGTATTTT.

The rearrangement joins TRBV4-2 to TRBJ1-1; D remains ambiguous. Germline lookup yields CDR1 LGHNA and CDR2 YNFKEQ. V was clipped by 1 base and J by 4 bases, with 16 bases between them. This CDR3 region has 16 residues. CDR3 residues: CASSQAGGKGSTEAFF. The DNA of the CDR3 is TGTGCCAGCAGCCAAGCGGGAGGGAAAGGGAGCACTGAAGCTTTCTTT.

The chain links TRBV7-9 to TRBJ1-3, with TRBD1 identical over 9 bases. This CDR3 has 17 residues. CDR1 is SEHNR and CDR2 is FQNEAQ in the germline V gene (reference sequence). V shed 1 base and J 7 bases; nucleotides not matched to a gene: 11. The CDR3 DNA is TGTGCCAGCAGCTTAGGGATGGACAGGGGAAGTCGGAACACCATATATTTT. Translating gives CASSLGMDRGSRNTIYF.

The chain links TRBV5-1 to TRBJ2-7; D ambiguous. Between the trimmed V and J ends, which lost 4 bases and 1 base, there was a span of 12 bases. CDR3 size: 14 residues. Germline V gene sequence: CDR1 SGHRS, CDR2 YFSETQ. The DNA for the CDR3 is TGCGCCAGCAGCCTCCAACCGGAGTCCTACGAGCAGTACTTC. Translation gives CASSLQPESYEQYF.